This is a list of T cell receptor beta chains from one sample in a study of neurological immune-mediated disorders. Via MiXCR, TCRdb re-called the 5' RACE reads, giving one row per CDR3 protein. The table records tens of thousands of distinct CDR3 sequences, roughly 3.2% of them present only once. The sample taken for sequencing was PBMCs. The receptors come from a woman aged 55-70 years with multiple sclerosis. CDR3s include the opening cysteine and the closing phenylalanine or tryptophan. The order of the fields is CDR3 length, J gene, V gene, D gene, clone size, CDR3 DNA, CDR3 protein. D genes are given only for firm matches. The size of a clone is reported for some rows only, either as once, few or many, or as a class for expanded clones.

14 | TRBJ2-7 | TRBV4-1 | - | few | TGCGCCAGCAGCCAAGTCCGGGACGGTTACGAGCAGTACTTC | CASSQVRDGYEQYF
13 | TRBJ2-3 | TRBV20-1 | - | medium-sized | TGCAGTGCTAGAGAGCCGGGCACAGATACGCAGTATTTT | CSAREPGTDTQYF
14 | TRBJ2-1 | TRBV15 | - | many | TGTGCCACCTTAGGGGGGCCCTCCTACAATGAGCAGTTCTTC | CATLGGPSYNEQFF
21 | TRBJ2-6 | TRBV18 | - | many | TGTGCCAGCTCACCAGGAGGGAACGGGGACTTGATGGGCTCTGGGGCCAACGTCCTGACTTTC | CASSPGGNGDLMGSGANVLTF
14 | TRBJ2-4 | TRBV18 | - | few | TGTGCCAGCTCACTATCTACAGGGTCGAACATTCAGTACTTC | CASSLSTGSNIQYF
14 | TRBJ1-5 | TRBV20-1 | - | many | TGCAGTGCTAGACAGCTTATAGCAAACAAGACCCAGAATTTT | CSARQLIANKTQNF
13 | TRBJ2-7 | TRBV5-8 | - | many | TGTGCCAGCAGCTTGGGGGTCAGCTACGAGCAGTACTTC | CASSLGVSYEQYF
14 | TRBJ2-7 | TRBV7-6 | TRBD2 | many | TGTGCCAGCAGCTTTAGCGGGGGGGCCCACGAGCAGTACTTC | CASSFSGGAHEQYF
13 | TRBJ2-2 | TRBV5-1 | - | many | TGCGCCAGCGCAGGACTTGTAACCGGGGAGCTGTTTTTT | CASAGLVTGELFF
14 | TRBJ1-2 | TRBV20-1 | - | - | - | CSADDTGVGYGNTF
14 | TRBJ2-1 | TRBV7-6 | - | many | TGTGCCAGCAGCTTAGGGGTTAGTCGGGATGAGCAGTTCTTC | CASSLGVSRDEQFF
15 | TRBJ1-5 | TRBV20-1 | - | many | TGCAGTGCTAGAGCCCGGCAGGTTCGCAATCAGCCCCAGCATTTT | CSARARQVRNQPQHF
16 | TRBJ1-2 | TRBV18 | - | many | TGTGCCAGCTCACCAGGCTCACCCACATTTAACTATGGCTACACCTTC | CASSPGSPTFNYGYTF
16 | TRBJ2-1 | TRBV20-1 | TRBD1 | many | TGCAGTGCTGGAGTGGGCCCGACAGGGGCCTACAATGAGCAGTTCTTC | CSAGVGPTGAYNEQFF
16 | TRBJ2-1 | TRBV20-1 | TRBD1 | many | TGCAGTGCCAGTAAAGGCGGGACAGGGGTTTACAATGAGCAGTTCTTC | CSASKGGTGVYNEQFF
15 | TRBJ2-3 | TRBV20-1 | - | many | TGCAGTGCTAGAGATCCTATTGGATCCACAGATACGCAGTATTTT | CSARDPIGSTDTQYF
18 | TRBJ2-3 | TRBV5-6 | TRBD2 | many | TGTGCCAGCAGCTTGGCAGGACCGGGACTAGCGTACACAGATACGCAGTATTTT | CASSLAGPGLAYTDTQYF